This T cell receptor beta chain was captured in a study of blood T cells in healthy people across ages. General study results and limits: Bulk PBMC profiling left naive and antigen-experienced comparisons inconclusive.

There are a few counts of this clonotype. Its antigen is unknown. V was shortened by 4 bases and J by 6 bases, with 13 bases between the two germline ends. Germline V gene lookup returns CDR1 SGHDT and CDR2 YYEEEE. The CDR3 is made up of 13 amino acids. Next came a second PCR, run for roughly 7 to 12 cycles, which used a sample-barcoded 5' primer along with a J-beta primer mix. The authors tagged each cDNA molecule using a template-switch adaptor with 12 random nucleotides. TCRdb reanalysed the 5' RACE reads using MiXCR and keeps one entry per CDR3 protein. Of 750,000 to 1,000,000 distinct CDR3 sequences in the sample, around 29% were seen once. These data also formed part of another study, on T cells of mothers and their children.

The sequencing sample was made of blood. This clonotype was sampled from a woman aged 40 to 49 in good health. The chain employs TRBV5-6 and TRBJ1-1, with D tentatively TRBD1 (5 bases). CDR3 nucleotides: TGTGCCAGCAGCCGAGGGACCGAAGCTGAAGCTTTCTTT. This sequence encodes CASSRGTEAEAFF.